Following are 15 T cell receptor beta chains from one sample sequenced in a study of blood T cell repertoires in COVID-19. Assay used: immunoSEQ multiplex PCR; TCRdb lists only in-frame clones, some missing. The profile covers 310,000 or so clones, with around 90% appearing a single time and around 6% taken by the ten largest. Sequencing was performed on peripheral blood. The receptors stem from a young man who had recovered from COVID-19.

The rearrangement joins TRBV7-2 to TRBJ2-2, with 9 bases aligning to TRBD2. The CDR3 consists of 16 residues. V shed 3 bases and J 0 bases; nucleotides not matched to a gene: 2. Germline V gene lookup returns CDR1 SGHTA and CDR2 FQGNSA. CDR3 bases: TGTGCCAGCAGCTTTAGCGGGGGTTCGAACACCGGGGAGCTGTTTTTT. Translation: CASSFSGGSNTGELFF. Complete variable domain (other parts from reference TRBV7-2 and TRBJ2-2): GAGVSQSPSNKVTEKGKDVELRCDPISGHTALYWYRQSLGQGLEFLIYFQGNSAPDKSGLPSDRFSAERTGGSVSTLTIQRTQQEDSAVYLCASSFSGGSNTGELFFGEGSRLTVL.

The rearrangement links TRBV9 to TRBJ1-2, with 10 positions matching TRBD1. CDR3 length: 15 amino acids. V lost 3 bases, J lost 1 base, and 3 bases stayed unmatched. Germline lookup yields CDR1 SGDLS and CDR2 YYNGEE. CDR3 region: CASSADRGLNYGYTF. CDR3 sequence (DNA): TGTGCCAGCAGCGCCGACAGGGGGCTTAACTATGGCTACACCTTC.

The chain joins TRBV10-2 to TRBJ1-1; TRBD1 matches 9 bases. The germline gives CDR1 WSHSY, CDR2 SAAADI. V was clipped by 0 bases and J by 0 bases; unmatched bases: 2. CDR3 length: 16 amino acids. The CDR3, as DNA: TGCGCCAGCAGTGAGTCGACAGGGGGGATGAACACTGAAGCTTTCTTT. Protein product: CASSESTGGMNTEAFF.

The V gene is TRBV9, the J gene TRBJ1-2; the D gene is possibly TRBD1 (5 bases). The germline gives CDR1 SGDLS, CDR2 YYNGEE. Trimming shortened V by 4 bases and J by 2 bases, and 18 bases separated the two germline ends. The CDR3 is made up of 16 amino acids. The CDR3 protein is CASSPADGGKNYGYTF. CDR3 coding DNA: TGTGCCAGCAGCCCCGCCGACGGGGGGAAAAACTATGGCTACACCTTC.

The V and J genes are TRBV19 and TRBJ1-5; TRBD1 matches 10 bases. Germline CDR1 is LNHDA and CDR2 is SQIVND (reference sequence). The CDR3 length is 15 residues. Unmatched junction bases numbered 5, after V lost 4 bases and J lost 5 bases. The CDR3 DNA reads TGTGCCAGTAGTAGCCTGACAGGGGGCTATCAGCCCCAGCATTTT. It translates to CASSSLTGGYQPQHF.

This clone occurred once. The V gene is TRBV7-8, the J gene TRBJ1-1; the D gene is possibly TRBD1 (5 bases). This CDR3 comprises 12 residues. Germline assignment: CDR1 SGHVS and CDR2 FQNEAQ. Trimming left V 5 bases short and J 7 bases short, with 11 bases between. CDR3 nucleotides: TGTGCCAGCAGCCCCTTCGACAGTGAAGCTTTCTTT. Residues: CASSPFDSEAFF.

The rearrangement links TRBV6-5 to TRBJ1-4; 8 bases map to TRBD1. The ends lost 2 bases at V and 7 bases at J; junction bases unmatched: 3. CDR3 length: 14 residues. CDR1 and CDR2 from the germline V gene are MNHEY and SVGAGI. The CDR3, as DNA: TGTGCCAGCAGTTACCTCGGGACAGGTGAAAAACTGTTTTTT. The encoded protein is CASSYLGTGEKLFF.

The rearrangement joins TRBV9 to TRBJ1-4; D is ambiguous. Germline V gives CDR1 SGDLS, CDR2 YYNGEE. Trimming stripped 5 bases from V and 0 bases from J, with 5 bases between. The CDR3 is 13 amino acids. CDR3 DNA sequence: TGTGCCAGCAGTACTGCAACTAATGAAAAACTGTTTTTT. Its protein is CASSTATNEKLFF.

In nucleotides, the CDR3 is TGTGCCTCGTTCCAGGGCAGCTCACCCCTCCACTTT. Its protein product is CASFQGSSPLHF. The rearrangement uses TRBV6-5 and TRBJ1-6; D is possibly TRBD1 (5 bases). V was shortened by 11 bases and J by 10 bases, with 15 bases between the two germline ends. CDR1 and CDR2 (germline): MNHEY, SVGAGI. This CDR3 comprises 12 residues.

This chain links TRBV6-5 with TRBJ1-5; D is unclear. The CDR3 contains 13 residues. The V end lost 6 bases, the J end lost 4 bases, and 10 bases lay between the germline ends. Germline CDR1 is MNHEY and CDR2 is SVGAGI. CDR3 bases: TGTGCCAGCAGACCACCAGGAAATCAGCCCCAGCATTTT. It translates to CASRPPGNQPQHF.

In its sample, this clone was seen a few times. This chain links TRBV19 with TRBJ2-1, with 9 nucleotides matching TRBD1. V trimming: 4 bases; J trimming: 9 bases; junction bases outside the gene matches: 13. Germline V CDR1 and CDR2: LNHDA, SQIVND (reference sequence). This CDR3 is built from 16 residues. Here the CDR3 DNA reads TGTGCCAGTAGTACTAATCCGGGACAGGGATTTGGTGAGCAGTTCTTC. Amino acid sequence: CASSTNPGQGFGEQFF. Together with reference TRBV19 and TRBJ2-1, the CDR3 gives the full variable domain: DGGITQSPKYLFRKEGQNVTLSCEQNLNHDAMYWYRQDPGQGLRLIYYSQIVNDFQKGDIAEGYSVSREKKESFPLTVTSAQKNPTAFYLCASSTNPGQGFGEQFFGPGTRLTVL.

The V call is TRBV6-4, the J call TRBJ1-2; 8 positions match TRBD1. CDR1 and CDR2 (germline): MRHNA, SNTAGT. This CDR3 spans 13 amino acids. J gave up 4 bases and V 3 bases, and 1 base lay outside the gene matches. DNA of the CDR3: TGTGCCAGCAGTGATGGACAGGGCTATGGCTACACCTTC. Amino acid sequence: CASSDGQGYGYTF.

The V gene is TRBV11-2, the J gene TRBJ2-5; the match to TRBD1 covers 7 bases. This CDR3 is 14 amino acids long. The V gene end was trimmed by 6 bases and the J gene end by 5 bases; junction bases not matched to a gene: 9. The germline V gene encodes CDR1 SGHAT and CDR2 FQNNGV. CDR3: CASSQFNRGETQYF. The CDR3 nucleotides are TGTGCCAGCAGTCAGTTTAACAGGGGTGAGACCCAGTACTTC. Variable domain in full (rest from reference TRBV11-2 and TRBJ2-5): EAGVAQSPRYKIIEKRQSVAFWCNPISGHATLYWYQQILGQGPKLLIQFQNNGVVDDSQLPKDRFSAERLKGVDSTLKIQPAKLEDSAVYLCASSQFNRGETQYFGPGTRLLVL.

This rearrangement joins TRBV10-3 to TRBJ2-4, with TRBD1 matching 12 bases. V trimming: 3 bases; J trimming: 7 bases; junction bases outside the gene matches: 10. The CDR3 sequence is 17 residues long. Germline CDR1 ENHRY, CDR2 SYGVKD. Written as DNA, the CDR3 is TGTGCCATCAGTGAATTAGGGACAGGGGGCATTGGGAACATTCAGTACTTC. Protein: CAISELGTGGIGNIQYF.

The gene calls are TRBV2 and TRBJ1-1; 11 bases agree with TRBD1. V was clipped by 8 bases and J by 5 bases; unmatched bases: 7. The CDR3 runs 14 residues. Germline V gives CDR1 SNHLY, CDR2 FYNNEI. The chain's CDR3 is CASERDRGRTEAFF. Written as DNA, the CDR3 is TGTGCCAGCGAAAGGGACAGGGGGAGGACTGAAGCTTTCTTT.